The sequence of this T cell receptor beta chain was determined in a study of cytomegalovirus exposure and HLA in healthy donors. Findings of the study overall: What a later analysis showed was that several of the most significant clusters appeared linked to common viral pathogens.

The PCR contained 60 Vbeta and 13 Jbeta primers. Sequencing was performed with immunoSEQ multiplex PCR; in TCRdb, only in-frame clones are kept and a portion is missing. The data show 100,000 to 150,000 clones, with approximately 80% seen just once and less than 2.5% held by the top ten. As to this clone: The antigen is not known.

With V trimmed by 4 bases and J by 6 bases, 9 bases remained unmatched. CDR1 and CDR2 (germline): SGDLS, YYNGEE. The CDR3 has 15 amino acids. Specimen: PBMCs. The clonotype was recovered from a man aged 50-59 years in good health and CMV-seronegative. The chain recombines TRBV9 with TRBJ1-5; TRBD1 matches 8 bases. The CDR3 loop reads CASSPSGGAGQPQHF. The CDR3 region has the DNA TGTGCCAGCAGCCCATCAGGGGGCGCCGGTCAGCCCCAGCATTTT.